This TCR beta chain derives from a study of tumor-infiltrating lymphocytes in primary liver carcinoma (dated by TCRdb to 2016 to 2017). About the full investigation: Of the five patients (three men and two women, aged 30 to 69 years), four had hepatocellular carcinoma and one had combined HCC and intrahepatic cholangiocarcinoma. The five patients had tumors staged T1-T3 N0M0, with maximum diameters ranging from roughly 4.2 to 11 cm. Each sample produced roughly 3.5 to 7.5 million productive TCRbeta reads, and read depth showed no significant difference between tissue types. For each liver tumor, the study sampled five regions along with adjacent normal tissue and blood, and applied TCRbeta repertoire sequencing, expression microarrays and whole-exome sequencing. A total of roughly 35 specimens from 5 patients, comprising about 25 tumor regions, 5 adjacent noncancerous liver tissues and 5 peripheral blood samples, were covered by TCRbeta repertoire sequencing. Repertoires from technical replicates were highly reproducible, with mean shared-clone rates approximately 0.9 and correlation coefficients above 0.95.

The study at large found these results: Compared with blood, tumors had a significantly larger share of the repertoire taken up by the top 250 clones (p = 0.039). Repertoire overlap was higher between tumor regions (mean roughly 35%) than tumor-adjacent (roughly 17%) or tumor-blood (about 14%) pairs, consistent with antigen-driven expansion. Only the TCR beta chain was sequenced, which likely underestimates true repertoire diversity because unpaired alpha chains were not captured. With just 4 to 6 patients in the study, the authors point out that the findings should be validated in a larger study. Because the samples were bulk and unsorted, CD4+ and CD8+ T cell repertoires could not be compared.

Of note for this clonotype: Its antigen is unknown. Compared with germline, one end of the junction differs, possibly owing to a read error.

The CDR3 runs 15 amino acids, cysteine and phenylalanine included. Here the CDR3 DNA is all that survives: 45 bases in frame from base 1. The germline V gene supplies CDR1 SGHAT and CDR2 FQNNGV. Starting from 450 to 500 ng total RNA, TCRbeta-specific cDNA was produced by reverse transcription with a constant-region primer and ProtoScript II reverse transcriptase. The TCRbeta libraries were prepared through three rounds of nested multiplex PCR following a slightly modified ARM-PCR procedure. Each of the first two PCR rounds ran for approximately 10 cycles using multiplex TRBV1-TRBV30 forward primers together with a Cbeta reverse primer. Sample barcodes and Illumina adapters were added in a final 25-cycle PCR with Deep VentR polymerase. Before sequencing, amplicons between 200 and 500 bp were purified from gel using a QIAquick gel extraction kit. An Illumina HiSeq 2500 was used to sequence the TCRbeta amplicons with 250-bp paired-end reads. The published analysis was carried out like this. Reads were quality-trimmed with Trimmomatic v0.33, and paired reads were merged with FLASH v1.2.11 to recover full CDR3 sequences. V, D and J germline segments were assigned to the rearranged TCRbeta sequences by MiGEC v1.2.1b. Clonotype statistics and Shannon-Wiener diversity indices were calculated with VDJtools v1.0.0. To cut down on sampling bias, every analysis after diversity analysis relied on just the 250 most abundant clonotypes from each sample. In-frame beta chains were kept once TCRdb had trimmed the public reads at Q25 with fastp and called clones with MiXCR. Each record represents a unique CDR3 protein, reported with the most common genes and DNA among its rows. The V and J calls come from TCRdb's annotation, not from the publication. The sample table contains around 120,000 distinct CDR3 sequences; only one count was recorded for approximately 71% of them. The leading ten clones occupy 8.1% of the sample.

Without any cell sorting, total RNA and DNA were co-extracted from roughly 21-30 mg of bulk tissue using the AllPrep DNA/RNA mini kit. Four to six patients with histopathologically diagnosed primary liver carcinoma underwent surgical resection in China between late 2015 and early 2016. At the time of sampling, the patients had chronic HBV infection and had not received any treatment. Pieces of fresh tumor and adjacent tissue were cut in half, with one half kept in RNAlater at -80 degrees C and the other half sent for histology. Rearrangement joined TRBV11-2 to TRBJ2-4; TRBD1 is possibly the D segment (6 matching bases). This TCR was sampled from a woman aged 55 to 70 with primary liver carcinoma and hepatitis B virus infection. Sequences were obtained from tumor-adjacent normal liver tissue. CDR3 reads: CTSSLDGWGRVIQYF. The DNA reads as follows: TGTACCAGCAGCTTAGATGGTTGGGGGCGCGTCATTCAGTACTTC.